This T cell receptor (beta chain) appears in the sequencing data of a study of shared clonotypes between healthy human individuals. Study-wide background: Donors were a couple of women and a few men aged 18 to 49. Study-wide findings and caveats: Clonotype sharing among donors was thought likely to change with sequencing depth. Generally, estimated richness proved larger in naive subsets than it did in memory subsets.

In this sample, this clone turned up once. Its specificity is not known. Each PCR replicate from the sorted subsets contained approximately 0.2 ug DNA, which is 25,000 to 30,000 T cell genomes. Using immunoSEQ multiplex PCR, the repertoire was profiled, and TCRdb retains in-frame clones only, with some absent. The profile covers 550,000 to 600,000 clones, with roughly 98% appearing a single time and roughly 0.29% taken by the ten largest. Positively selected for CCR7, the CD45RO-negative cells used as naive CD8 cells excluded terminally differentiated effector memory CD45RA+ cells. Germline V CDR1 and CDR2: MNHEY, SMNVEV (reference sequence). Deletions cut 2 bases from V and 5 bases from J, with 12 bases between. This CDR3 contains 14 residues.

The sequenced sample was naive CD8+ T cells sorted from blood. The chain combines TRBV27 with TRBJ1-2; D remains unclear. The source is a man aged 25-45 years in good health. This CDR3 is CASSLRAAGYGYTF. The CDR3 bases are TGTGCCAGCAGTTTAAGGGCAGCGGGGTATGGCTACACCTTC.